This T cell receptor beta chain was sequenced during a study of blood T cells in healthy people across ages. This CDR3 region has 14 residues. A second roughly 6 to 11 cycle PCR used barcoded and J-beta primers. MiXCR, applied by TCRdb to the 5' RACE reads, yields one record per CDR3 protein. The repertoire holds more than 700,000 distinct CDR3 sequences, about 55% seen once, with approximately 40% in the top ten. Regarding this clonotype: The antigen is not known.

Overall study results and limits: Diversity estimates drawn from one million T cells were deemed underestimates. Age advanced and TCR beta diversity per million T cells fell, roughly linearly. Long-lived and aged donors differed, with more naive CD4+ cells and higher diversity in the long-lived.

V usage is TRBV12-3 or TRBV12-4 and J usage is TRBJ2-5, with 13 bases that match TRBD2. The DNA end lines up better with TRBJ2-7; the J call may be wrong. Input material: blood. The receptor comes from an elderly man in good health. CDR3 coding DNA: TGTGCCAGCACCGGGACTAGCGGGATCCACGAGCAGTACTTC. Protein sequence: CASTGTSGIHEQYF.